This record looks at one T cell receptor (beta chain) sequence and its context. The sample originates from a study of blood T cell repertoires in COVID-19. Trimming shortened V by 4 bases and J by 0 bases, and 16 bases separated the two germline ends. The germline gives CDR1 SGDLS, CDR2 YYNGEE. The CDR3 is 16 amino acids. How the authors handled the data: Counts of nucleated cells, estimated from reference gene primer amplification, were obtained. Sequenced by immunoSEQ multiplex PCR; TCRdb stores in-frame clones only, minus some. The DNA was the basis for D and trimming; V, J and clone size are from that table. This sample has approximately 270,000 clones, with under 90% found just once.

The TCR comes from a man aged 35 to 55 who had recovered from COVID-19. The V and J genes are TRBV9 and TRBJ2-5; possibly TRBD2 for D (6 bases). Sequences were obtained from PBMCs or T cells enriched from blood (not recorded which). CDR3 in DNA: TGTGCCAGCAGCTTTGGAGGGTACCAGAACCAAGAGACCCAGTACTTC. It is translated as CASSFGGYQNQETQYF.